The 22 T cell receptor beta chains given below trace back to one sample, sequenced in a study of T cells in Graves' hyperthyroidism and ophthalmopathy. There were TCR beta CDR3 regions amplified from RNA transcripts. In the first-round RT-PCR of the TCR CDR3, the HTBI primer set was used. MiXCR, run by TCRdb on the multiplex PCR reads, gives a single entry per CDR3 protein. The sample shows approximately 25,000 distinct CDR3 sequences, 45% of them seen only once. Sample: blood. These receptors all come from a woman under 40 with Graves' hyperthyroidism.

This sequence joins TRBV6-5 and TRBJ2-7; 10 nucleotides agree with TRBD1. The CDR3 sequence is 16 residues long. The V and J ends lost 6 bases and 5 bases, in that order; junction bases with no gene match: 13. Per the germline V gene, CDR1 is MNHEY and CDR2 is SVGAGI. In DNA, the CDR3 is TGTGCCAGCAGGTGCAAAACGGGACAGGGGTTCGACGAGCAGTACTTC. Translation: CASRCKTGQGFDEQYF.

Details on this clonotype: A clone one base away is much larger, so this may be a read error. The V call is TRBV4-1, the J call TRBJ2-1; D is perhaps TRBD1 or TRBD2 (6 bases each). Germline V gene lookup returns CDR1 MGHRA and CDR2 YSYEKL. The CDR3 is 17 residues long. Here the CDR3 reads CASSQMPAGQNYNGQFF. The CDR3 coding sequence is TGCGCCAGCAGCCAAATGCCTGCGGGACAAAACTACAATGGGCAGTTCTTC.

Ten or more counts support this clonotype. The chain has TRBV2 and TRBJ1-5; 9 bases align to TRBD1. V was pared by 5 bases and J by 3 bases, with 11 bases of the junction left unmatched. Germline CDR1 is SNHLY and CDR2 is FYNNEI. The CDR3 has 17 amino acids. The CDR3 region is CASSSPKDRGPNQPQHF. For the CDR3, the DNA is TGTGCCAGCAGTTCCCCGAAGGACAGGGGCCCCAATCAGCCCCAGCATTTT.

V and J are TRBV20-1 and TRBJ1-2; D is ambiguous. Germline loops: CDR1 DFQATT, CDR2 SNEGSKA (reference sequence). The CDR3 extends over 13 amino acids. The germline V and J ends were trimmed by 6 bases and 9 bases, with 20 bases remaining between them. The CDR3, as DNA: TGCAGTGCAGAACACACGCTGGGTGGTAGCTACACCTTC. Translated: CSAEHTLGGSYTF.

The V gene is TRBV20-1, the J gene TRBJ1-2; no clear D gene. Germline lookup yields CDR1 DFQATT and CDR2 SNEGSKA (reference sequence). This CDR3 region has 16 residues. V was clipped by 0 bases and J by 4 bases, with 18 bases between them. The CDR3 spells CSARDRESRGGYGYTF. CDR3 bases: TGCAGTGCTAGAGATCGCGAGTCGCGAGGAGGCTATGGCTACACCTTC.

This clonotype was seen ten or more times. A single base separates this from a much larger clone, so it may be a read error. The chain links TRBV20-1 to TRBJ1-1; no clear D gene. The CDR3 spans 10 residues. Trimming took off 7 bases at V and 0 bases at J, with 3 bases between the two ends. Germline-derived CDR1 and CDR2 are DFQATT and SNEGSKA (reference sequence). CDR3: CSDMNTEAFF. CDR3 DNA sequence: TGCAGTGACATGAACACTGAAGCTTTCTTT.

This chain connects TRBV2 to TRBJ2-2; D perhaps matches TRBD2 (6 bases). The CDR3 covers 14 residues. Germline V gene lookup returns CDR1 SNHLY and CDR2 FYNNEI. V lost 7 bases to trimming and J lost 5 bases, with 14 bases between them. CDR3 residues: CASNEAGVTGELFF. The CDR3 bases are TGTGCCAGCAACGAAGCGGGCGTTACCGGGGAGCTGTTTTTT.

The V call is TRBV20-1, the J call TRBJ1-4; 7 bases match TRBD1. There are 12 residues in the CDR3. CDR1 and CDR2 from the germline V gene are DFQATT and SNEGSKA (reference sequence). The trim removed 8 bases at V and 3 bases at J, leaving 3 bases unmatched. The CDR3 protein is CSIGTANEKLFF. Here the CDR3 DNA reads TGCAGTATTGGGACAGCTAATGAAAAACTGTTTTTT.

This clonotype has at least ten counts. The V gene is TRBV6-6, the J gene TRBJ2-7; no clear D. V lost 0 bases and J lost 0, with 12 bases in between. Germline V gives CDR1 MNHNY, CDR2 SVGAGI (reference sequence). CDR3 length: 16 residues. Here the CDR3 DNA reads TGTGCCAGCAGTTACTCGCAAGTGGCGGTCTCCTACGAGCAGTACTTC. It specifies CASSYSQVAVSYEQYF.

This chain connects TRBV12-3 or TRBV12-4 to TRBJ2-1, with D hard to call. The germline V and J ends were trimmed by 5 bases and 8 bases, with 10 bases remaining between them. CDR3 length: 12 residues. The CDR3 coding sequence is TGTGCCAGCAGTCCTTACCGGGATGAGCAGTTCTTC. It yields the protein CASSPYRDEQFF.

The chain is built from TRBV7-8 and TRBJ1-1, with D maybe TRBD1 (6 bases). Germline V CDR1 and CDR2: SGHVS, FQNEAQ. The CDR3 covers 15 residues. The V end lost 5 bases, the J end lost 2 bases, and 15 bases lay between the germline ends. The CDR3 here is CASSIGQGLNTEAFF. As DNA, the CDR3 is TGTGCCAGCAGCATCGGCCAGGGGCTAAACACTGAAGCTTTCTTT.

This chain uses TRBV20-1 with TRBJ2-7; D is unclear. CDR1 is DFQATT and CDR2 is SNEGSKA in the germline V gene (reference sequence). The CDR3 extends over 11 amino acids. V shed 3 bases and J shed 2 bases, with 5 bases lying between them. CDR3 region: CSASGPYEQYF. The CDR3 region has the DNA TGCAGTGCTAGCGGCCCCTACGAGCAGTACTTC.

This clonotype was detected ten times or more. CDR3 in DNA: TGTGCCAGCTCACGAGGGTTAGAGTCGGAGCAGTACTTC. Its protein product is CASSRGLESEQYF. This chain connects TRBV18 to TRBJ2-7; D is possibly TRBD2 (5 bases). CDR1 and CDR2 from the germline V gene are KGHSH and LQKENI. CDR3 length: 13 residues. V lost 4 bases to trimming and J lost 7 bases, with 14 bases between them.

This clonotype was recorded many times. This chain uses TRBV12-5 with TRBJ1-1; 7 bases map to TRBD1. The V gene's germline CDR1 is LGHNT and CDR2 FRNRAP. Trimming at V came to 1 base and at J to 6 bases, leaving 2 bases not matched to a gene. The CDR3 covers 13 residues. This CDR3 is CASGLDRGSEAFF. The DNA for the CDR3 is TGTGCTAGTGGTTTGGACAGGGGCTCTGAAGCTTTCTTT.

Worth noting for this clonotype: A junction boundary mismatches the germline segment, possibly from a read error. The rearrangement joins TRBV5-4 to TRBJ2-5; D gene ambiguous. The length of the CDR3 is 13 residues. Germline V lookup: CDR1 SGHNT, CDR2 YYREEE (reference sequence). CDR3 in DNA: TGTGCCAGCAGTTTCGTGTACCAAGAGACCAAGTACTTC. The encoded protein is CASSFVYQETKYF. Full variable domain (outside the CDR3, taken from reference TRBV5-4 and TRBJ2-5): ETGVTQSPTHLIKTRGQQVTLRCSSQSGHNTVSWYQQALGQGPQFIFQYYREEENGRGNFPPRFSGLQFPNYSSELNVNALELDDSALYLCASSFVYQETKYFGPGTRLLVL.

This clonotype is classed as medium-sized (0.01 to 0.1%). The chain uses TRBV25-1 and TRBJ2-3; TRBD2 agrees at 10 bases. Losses at the gene ends were 4 bases for V and 4 bases for J; bases not matched to a gene: 5. Germline V gene sequence: CDR1 MGHDK, CDR2 SYGVNS. The CDR3 spans 15 residues. CDR3 residues: CASSGIAGGSDTQYF. CDR3 nucleotide sequence: TGTGCCAGCAGTGGCATAGCGGGAGGATCAGATACGCAGTATTTT.

This clonotype has a count of ten or more. V and J are TRBV5-6 and TRBJ2-3, with D unresolved. The CDR3 covers 14 residues. V lost 2 bases, J lost 1 base, and 8 bases lay in between. Germline lookup yields CDR1 SGHDT and CDR2 YYEEEE. CDR3 in amino acids: CASSFMTRTDTQYF. The CDR3 DNA sequence: TGTGCCAGCAGCTTCATGACCCGCACAGATACGCAGTATTTT.

A few counts support this clonotype. V usage is TRBV12-3 or TRBV12-4 and J usage is TRBJ1-6, with D uncertain. With 2 bases removed from V and 10 bases from J, the gap between germline ends came to 6 bases. There are 12 residues in the CDR3. For the CDR3, the DNA is TGTGCCAGCAGTTTACGCAGCTCACCCCTCCACTTT. It encodes CASSLRSSPLHF.

In its sample, this clonotype ranks as medium-sized (0.01 to 0.1%). The chain joins TRBV29-1 to TRBJ1-2; D is undetermined. Germline V gene lookup returns CDR1 SQVTM and CDR2 ANQGSEA. V gave up 2 bases and J gave up 3 bases, with 4 bases separating them. This CDR3 comprises 11 residues. CDR3 sequence reads: CSVETDYGYTF. CDR3 coding DNA: TGCAGCGTTGAAACGGACTATGGCTACACCTTC.

In regard to this clonotype: The missing conserved phenylalanine or tryptophan at the end of this CDR3 makes a read error likely. No DNA is shown, since the ends of the CDR3 on it are uncertain; the CDR3 is the one TCRdb lists. V usage is TRBV20-1 and J usage is TRBJ2-1. The germline V gene encodes CDR1 DFQATT and CDR2 SNEGSKA (reference sequence). Including both end residues, the CDR3 is 8 amino acids long. The CDR3 here is CSARVAFS.

This clonotype ranks as medium-sized. The genes are TRBV10-3 and TRBJ2-1; TRBD2 might be the D (6 bases). The CDR3 is made up of 15 amino acids. Trimming removed 2 bases at V and 6 bases at J, with 14 bases between. From germline, CDR1 is ENHRY and CDR2 SYGVKD. The CDR3 is CAISETNQRVNEQFF. The CDR3 DNA reads TGTGCCATCAGTGAGACGAACCAGCGGGTCAATGAGCAGTTCTTC.

This clonotype is termed medium-sized. J is TRBJ2-7 and V is TRBV7-3; 7 bases are a match to TRBD1. This CDR3 has 12 residues. Germline V lookup: CDR1 SGHTA, CDR2 FQGTGA. J gave up 6 bases and V 4 bases, and 3 bases lay outside the gene matches. CDR3 sequence: CASSSYRGEQYF. CDR3 nucleotides: TGTGCCAGCAGCTCTTACAGGGGCGAGCAGTACTTC.